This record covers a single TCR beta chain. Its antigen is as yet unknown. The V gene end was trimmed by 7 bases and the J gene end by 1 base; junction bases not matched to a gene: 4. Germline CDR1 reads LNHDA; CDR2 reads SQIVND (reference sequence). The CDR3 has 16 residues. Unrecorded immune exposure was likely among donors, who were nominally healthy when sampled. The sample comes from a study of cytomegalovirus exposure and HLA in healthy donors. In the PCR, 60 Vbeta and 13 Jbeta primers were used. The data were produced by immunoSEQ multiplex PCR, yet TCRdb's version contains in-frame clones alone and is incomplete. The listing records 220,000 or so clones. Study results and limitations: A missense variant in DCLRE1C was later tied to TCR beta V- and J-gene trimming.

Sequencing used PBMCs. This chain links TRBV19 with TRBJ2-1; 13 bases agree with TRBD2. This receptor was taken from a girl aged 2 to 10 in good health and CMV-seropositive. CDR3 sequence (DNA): TGTGCCAGTACCACGGGACTAGCGGGGTCCTACAATGAGCAGTTCTTC. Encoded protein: CASTTGLAGSYNEQFF.